The 15 T cell receptor beta chains below were found in one sample sequenced in a study of CD4 T cells in relation to SARS-CoV-2 and coronaviruses. The unexposed donors gave CD4+ T cells in about 2010-2019, prior to COVID-19. After approximately 10 days of culture, CD4+ T cells were isolated. The table came from immunoSEQ multiplex PCR; TCRdb's copy has only in-frame clones and leaves some out. The table shows roughly 12,000 clones, with almost 80% occurring only once. No cognate antigen is known for these TCRs. Sequencing was done on a sample of CD4+ T cells from PBMCs, cultured in vitro. The origin of the receptors is a human donor in good health.

This rearrangement joins TRBV2 to TRBJ2-1; TRBD1 is a possible D gene (6 bases). The V gene's germline CDR1 is SNHLY and CDR2 FYNNEI. There are 12 residues in the CDR3. Trimming removed 1 base from V and 9 bases from J, with 7 bases in between. Written as DNA, the CDR3 is TGTGCCAGCAGTGAAGGCAGGGGTGAGCAGTTCTTC. It specifies CASSEGRGEQFF.

The gene calls are TRBV9 and TRBJ2-2; the D gene is possibly TRBD2 (6 bases). This CDR3 is 15 amino acids long. With 0 bases removed from V and 0 bases from J, the gap between germline ends came to 6 bases. Germline CDR1 reads SGDLS; CDR2 reads YYNGEE. CDR3 sequence reads: CASSVGLANTGELFF. For the CDR3, the DNA is TGTGCCAGCAGCGTAGGACTAGCGAACACCGGGGAGCTGTTTTTT.

This clone was seen once. CDR3: CASSLHRGRDLQETQYF. The CDR3 DNA sequence: TGCGCCAGCAGCTTGCACAGGGGGCGAGACCTCCAAGAGACCCAGTACTTC. This sequence joins TRBV5-1 and TRBJ2-5, with 9 bases aligning to TRBD1. The trim removed 1 base at V and 1 base at J, leaving 8 bases unmatched. The length of the CDR3 is 17 residues. Germline V gene data show CDR1 as SGHRS and CDR2 as YFSETQ.

The rearrangement joins TRBV5-1 to TRBJ2-5; D is perhaps TRBD1 or TRBD2 (5 bases each). V was clipped by 4 bases and J by 4 bases, with 11 bases between them. Germline values: CDR1 SGHRS, CDR2 YFSETQ. There are 13 residues in the CDR3. For the CDR3, the DNA is TGCGCCAGCAGCCCGGGACGGGGAGAGACCCAGTACTTC. This gives the protein CASSPGRGETQYF. Full variable domain (remainder filled in from reference TRBV5-1 and TRBJ2-5): KAGVTQTPRYLIKTRGQQVTLSCSPISGHRSVSWYQQTPGQGLQFLFEYFSETQRNKGNFPGRFSGRQFSNSRSEMNVSTLELGDSALYLCASSPGRGETQYFGPGTRLLVL.

This clone was recorded only once. The chain recombines TRBV7-9 with TRBJ1-2; no clear D gene. V was pared by 5 bases and J by 2 bases, with 21 bases between. The CDR3 spans 17 residues. Per the germline V gene, CDR1 is SEHNR and CDR2 is FQNEAQ (reference sequence). CDR3 amino acids: CASSPPWVGEGNYGYTF. The CDR3 coding sequence is TGTGCCAGCAGCCCTCCATGGGTCGGGGAGGGAAACTATGGCTACACCTTC.

The rearrangement uses TRBV19 and TRBJ1-5, with D possibly matching TRBD1 (6 bases). The germline V gene encodes CDR1 LNHDA and CDR2 SQIVND (reference sequence). The CDR3 has 16 residues. Trimming left V 7 bases short and J 1 base short, with 17 bases between. As DNA, the CDR3 is TGTGCCAGTAACCCCCTCGGCGGGGGCAGCAATCAGCCCCAGCATTTT. Encoded protein: CASNPLGGGSNQPQHF.

The rearrangement links TRBV6-5 to TRBJ2-3; no definite D call. V lost 5 bases, J lost 7 bases, and 7 bases lay in between. CDR1 and CDR2 (germline): MNHEY, SVGAGI. The CDR3 runs 11 residues. The CDR3 is CASSTGNTQYF. The CDR3 coding sequence is TGTGCCAGCAGTACTGGAAATACGCAGTATTTT.

This sequence joins TRBV27 and TRBJ1-3; D perhaps matches TRBD1 (6 bases). Deletions cut 4 bases from V and 4 bases from J, with 14 bases between. The CDR3 spans 15 residues. CDR1 is MNHEY, CDR2 SMNVEV, per germline (reference sequence). This chain's CDR3 is CASSWGAGPGNTIYF. The DNA for the CDR3 is TGTGCCAGCAGTTGGGGGGCAGGCCCCGGAAACACCATATATTTT.

This clone was observed a few times. The V call is TRBV19, the J call TRBJ2-7; D may be TRBD1 (6 bases). This CDR3 contains 12 residues. Germline-derived CDR1 and CDR2 are LNHDA and SQIVND (reference sequence). V gave up 5 bases and J gave up 8 bases, with 13 bases separating them. The CDR3 reads CASSPGQNKQYF. CDR3 in DNA: TGTGCCAGTAGTCCGGGACAAAACAAGCAGTACTTC. Full variable domain (rest looked up from reference TRBV19 and TRBJ2-7): DGGITQSPKYLFRKEGQNVTLSCEQNLNHDAMYWYRQDPGQGLRLIYYSQIVNDFQKGDIAEGYSVSREKKESFPLTVTSAQKNPTAFYLCASSPGQNKQYFGPGTRLTVT.

V usage is TRBV4-1 and J usage is TRBJ1-1; TRBD1 might be the D (5 bases). This CDR3 has 16 residues. Germline CDR1 MGHRA, CDR2 YSYEKL. Trimming took 1 base from V and 1 from J, leaving 13 bases between them. CDR3 bases: TGCGCCAGCAGCCAAGGGGGGATGGAGGGGAACACTGAAGCTTTCTTT. Translating it yields CASSQGGMEGNTEAFF.

This clone appeared a single time. This chain joins TRBV20-1 and TRBJ2-3, with 14 positions matching TRBD2. CDR1 DFQATT and CDR2 SNEGSKA come from the germline V gene (reference sequence). J lost 4 bases, V lost 8 bases, and 8 bases had no gene match. The CDR3 covers 15 residues. For the CDR3, the DNA is TGCAGTCCCAGTGGGACTAGCGGGAGTGCAGATACGCAGTATTTT. Protein: CSPSGTSGSADTQYF.

This clone came up a few times. This chain joins TRBV4-1 and TRBJ1-2; a weak D match, TRBD1 (5 bases). The CDR3 has 15 residues. Between the trimmed V and J ends, which lost 7 bases and 0 bases, there was a span of 15 bases. Germline CDR1 reads MGHRA; CDR2 reads YSYEKL. The DNA of the CDR3 is TGCGCCAGCAAACCGCCGGGGGAGCCTAACTATGGCTACACCTTC. Protein sequence: CASKPPGEPNYGYTF.

The genes are TRBV6-5 and TRBJ2-5; 9 bases line up with TRBD1. This CDR3 contains 13 residues. Trimming removed 6 bases from V and 4 bases from J; junction bases left unmatched: 3. Germline CDR1 and CDR2: MNHEY and SVGAGI. The DNA of the CDR3 is TGTGCCAGCAGGCGGGGACAGGGAGAGACCCAGTACTTC. It yields the protein CASRRGQGETQYF.

This chain joins TRBV29-1 and TRBJ1-1; D is possibly TRBD1 (6 bases). The V gene's germline CDR1 is SQVTM and CDR2 ANQGSEA. Deletions cut 2 bases from V and 3 bases from J, with 16 bases between. The CDR3 has 15 residues. The CDR3 loop is CSVEPHGGRDTEAFF. DNA of the CDR3: TGCAGCGTTGAACCCCACGGGGGCAGGGACACTGAAGCTTTCTTT.

The chain employs TRBV18 and TRBJ2-7, with TRBD2 matching over 9 bases. V trimming: 6 bases; J trimming: 5 bases; junction bases outside the gene matches: 11. The length of the CDR3 is 15 residues. Looked up from germline, CDR1 is KGHSH and CDR2 is LQKENI. The CDR3 region is CASSPTLSGGNEQYF. DNA for the CDR3: TGTGCCAGCTCCCCTACGCTTAGCGGGGGTAACGAGCAGTACTTC.